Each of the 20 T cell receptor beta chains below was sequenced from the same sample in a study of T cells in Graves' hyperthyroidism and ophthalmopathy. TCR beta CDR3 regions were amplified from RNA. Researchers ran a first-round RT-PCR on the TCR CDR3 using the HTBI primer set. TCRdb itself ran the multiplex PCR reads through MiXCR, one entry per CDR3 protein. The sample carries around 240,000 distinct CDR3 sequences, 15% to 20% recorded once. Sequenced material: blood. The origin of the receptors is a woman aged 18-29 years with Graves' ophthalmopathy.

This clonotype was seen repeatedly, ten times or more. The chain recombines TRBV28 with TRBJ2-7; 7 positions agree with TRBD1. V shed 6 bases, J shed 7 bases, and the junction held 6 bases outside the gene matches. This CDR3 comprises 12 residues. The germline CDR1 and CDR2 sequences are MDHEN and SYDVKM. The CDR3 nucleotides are TGTGCCAGCAGATCTGACAGGGTTGAGCAGTACTTC. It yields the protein CASRSDRVEQYF.

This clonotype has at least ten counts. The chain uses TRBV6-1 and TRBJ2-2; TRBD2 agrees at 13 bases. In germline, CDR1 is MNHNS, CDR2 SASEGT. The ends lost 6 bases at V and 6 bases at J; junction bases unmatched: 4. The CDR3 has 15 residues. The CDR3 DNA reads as TGTGCCAGCAGACTAGCGGGGGGGCCATCCGGGGAGCTGTTTTTT. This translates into CASRLAGGPSGELFF.

Here the CDR3 DNA reads TGTGCCAGCGGAGACTCCTATACGCAGTATTTT. Its protein is CASGDSYTQYF. The chain combines TRBV11-2 with TRBJ2-3; D is uncertain. There are 11 residues in the CDR3. V lost 8 bases and J lost 7, with 10 bases in between. Germline CDR1 reads SGHAT; CDR2 reads FQNNGV.

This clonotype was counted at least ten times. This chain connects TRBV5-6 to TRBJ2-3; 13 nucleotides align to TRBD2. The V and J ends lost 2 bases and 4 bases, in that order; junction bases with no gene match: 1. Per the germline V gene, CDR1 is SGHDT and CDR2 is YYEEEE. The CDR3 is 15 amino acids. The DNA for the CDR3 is TGTGCCAGCAGCTTTGGACTAGCGGGAGCAGATACGCAGTATTTT. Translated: CASSFGLAGADTQYF. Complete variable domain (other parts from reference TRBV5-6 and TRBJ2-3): DAGVTQSPTHLIKTRGQQVTLRCSPKSGHDTVSWYQQALGQGPQFIFQYYEEEERQRGNFPDRFSGHQFPNYSSELNVNALLLGDSALYLCASSFGLAGADTQYFGPGTRLTVL.

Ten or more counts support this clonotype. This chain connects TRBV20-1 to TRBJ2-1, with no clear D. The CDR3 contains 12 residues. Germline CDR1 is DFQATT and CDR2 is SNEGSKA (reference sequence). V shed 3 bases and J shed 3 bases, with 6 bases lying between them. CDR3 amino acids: CSASRDYNEQFF. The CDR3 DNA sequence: TGCAGTGCTAGTCGCGACTACAATGAGCAGTTCTTC.

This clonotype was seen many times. Written as DNA, the CDR3 is TGTGCCAGCAGTTATACCGGGAGGAACAATGAGCAGTTCTTC. This codes for CASSYTGRNNEQFF. The chain uses TRBV6-1 and TRBJ2-1, with 7 bases aligning to TRBD2. This CDR3 is built from 14 residues. V shed 5 bases, J shed 5 bases, and the junction held 6 bases outside the gene matches. CDR1 MNHNS and CDR2 SASEGT come from the germline V gene.

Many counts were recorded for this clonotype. Written as DNA, the CDR3 is TGCAGTGCTAGAGATTGGGGGACAGGGCTAGGGAACACTGAAGCTTTCTTT. Amino acid sequence: CSARDWGTGLGNTEAFF. This sequence joins TRBV20-1 and TRBJ1-1; 9 nucleotides match TRBD1. From germline, CDR1 is DFQATT and CDR2 SNEGSKA (reference sequence). The CDR3 is 17 residues long. The V gene end was trimmed by 0 bases and the J gene end by 1 base; junction bases not matched to a gene: 9.

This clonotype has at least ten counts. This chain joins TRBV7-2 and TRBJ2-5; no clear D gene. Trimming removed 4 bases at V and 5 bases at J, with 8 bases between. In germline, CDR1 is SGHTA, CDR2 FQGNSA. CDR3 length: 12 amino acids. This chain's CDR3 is CASSSRLETQYF. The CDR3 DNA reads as TGTGCCAGCAGCTCCCGACTCGAGACCCAGTACTTC. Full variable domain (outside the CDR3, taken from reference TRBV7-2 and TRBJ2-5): GAGVSQSPSNKVTEKGKDVELRCDPISGHTALYWYRQSLGQGLEFLIYFQGNSAPDKSGLPSDRFSAERTGGSVSTLTIQRTQQEDSAVYLCASSSRLETQYFGPGTRLLVL.

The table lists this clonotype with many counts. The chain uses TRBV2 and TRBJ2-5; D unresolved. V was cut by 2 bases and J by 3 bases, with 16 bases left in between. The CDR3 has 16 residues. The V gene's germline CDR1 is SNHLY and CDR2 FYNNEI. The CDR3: CASSESSGIIKETQYF. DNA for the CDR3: TGTGCCAGCAGTGAAAGTTCTGGGATTATCAAAGAGACCCAGTACTTC.

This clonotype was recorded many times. The CDR3 region is CASSEVYGYGYTF. The CDR3 DNA reads TGTGCCAGCAGTGAAGTGTACGGGTATGGCTACACCTTC. J is TRBJ1-2 and V is TRBV25-1; D gene uncertain. This CDR3 comprises 13 residues. Germline assignment: CDR1 MGHDK and CDR2 SYGVNS. Deletions cut 2 bases from V and 5 bases from J, with 9 bases between.

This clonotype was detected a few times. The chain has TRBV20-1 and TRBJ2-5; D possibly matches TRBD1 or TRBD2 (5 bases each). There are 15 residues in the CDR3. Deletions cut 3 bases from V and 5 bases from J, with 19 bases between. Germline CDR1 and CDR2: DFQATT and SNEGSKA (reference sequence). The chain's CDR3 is CSARAPGPRGETQYF. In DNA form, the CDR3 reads TGCAGTGCTAGGGCCCCGGGACCCCGTGGGGAGACCCAGTACTTC.

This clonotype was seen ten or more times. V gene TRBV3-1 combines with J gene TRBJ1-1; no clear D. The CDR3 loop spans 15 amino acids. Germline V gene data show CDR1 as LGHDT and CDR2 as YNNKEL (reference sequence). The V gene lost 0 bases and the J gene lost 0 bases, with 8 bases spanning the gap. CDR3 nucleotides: TGTGCCAGCAGCCAAGATCTCCTGCTGAACACTGAAGCTTTCTTT. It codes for CASSQDLLLNTEAFF.

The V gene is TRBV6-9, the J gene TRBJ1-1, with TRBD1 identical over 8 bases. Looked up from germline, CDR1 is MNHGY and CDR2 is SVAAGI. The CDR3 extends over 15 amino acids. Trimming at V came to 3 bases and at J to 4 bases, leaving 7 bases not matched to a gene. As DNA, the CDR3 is TGTGCCAGCAGTTACCGAACAGGGGGAACCACTGAAGCTTTCTTT. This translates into CASSYRTGGTTEAFF.

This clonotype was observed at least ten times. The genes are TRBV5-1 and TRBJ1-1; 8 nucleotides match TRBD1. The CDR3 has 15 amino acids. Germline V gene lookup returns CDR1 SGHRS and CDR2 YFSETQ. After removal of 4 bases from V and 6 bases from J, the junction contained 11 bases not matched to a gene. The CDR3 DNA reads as TGCGCCAGCAGCATACGGACAGGGTCTGTACCTGAAGCTTTCTTT. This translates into CASSIRTGSVPEAFF.

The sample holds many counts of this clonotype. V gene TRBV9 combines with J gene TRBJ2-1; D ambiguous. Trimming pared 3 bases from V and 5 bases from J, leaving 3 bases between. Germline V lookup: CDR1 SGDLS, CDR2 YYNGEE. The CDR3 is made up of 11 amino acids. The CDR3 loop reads CASSANNEQFF. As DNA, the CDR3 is TGTGCCAGCAGCGCGAACAATGAGCAGTTCTTC.

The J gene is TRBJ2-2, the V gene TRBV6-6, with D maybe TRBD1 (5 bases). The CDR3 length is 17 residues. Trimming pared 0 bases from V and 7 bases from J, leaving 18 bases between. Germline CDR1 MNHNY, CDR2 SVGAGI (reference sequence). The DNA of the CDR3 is TGTGCCAGCAGTTACTCGTTGTTACGCGGAAGGGGCGGGGAGCTGTTTTTT. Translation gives CASSYSLLRGRGGELFF.

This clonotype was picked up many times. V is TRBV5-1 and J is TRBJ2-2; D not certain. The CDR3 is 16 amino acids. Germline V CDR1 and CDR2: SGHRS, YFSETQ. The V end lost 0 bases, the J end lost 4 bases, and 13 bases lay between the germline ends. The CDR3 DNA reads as TGCGCCAGCAGCTTGGCGGTCAGGAGACCCACCGGGGAGCTGTTTTTT. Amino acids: CASSLAVRRPTGELFF.

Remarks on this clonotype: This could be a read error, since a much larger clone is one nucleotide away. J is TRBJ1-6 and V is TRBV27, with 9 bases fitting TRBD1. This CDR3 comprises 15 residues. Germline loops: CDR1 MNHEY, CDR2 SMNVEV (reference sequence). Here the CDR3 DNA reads TGTGCCAGCAGTCTCCTACAGGGGGCTAATTCACCCCCCCACTTT. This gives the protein CASSLLQGANSPPHF.

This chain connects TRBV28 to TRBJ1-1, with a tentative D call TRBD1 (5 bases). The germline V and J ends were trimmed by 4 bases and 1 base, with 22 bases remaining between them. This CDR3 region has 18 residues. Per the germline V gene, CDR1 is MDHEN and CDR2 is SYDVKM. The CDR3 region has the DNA TGTGCCAGCAGTTCGTATCGGGGGACCCGAAGGAGGAACACTGAAGCTTTCTTT. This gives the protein CASSSYRGTRRRNTEAFF.

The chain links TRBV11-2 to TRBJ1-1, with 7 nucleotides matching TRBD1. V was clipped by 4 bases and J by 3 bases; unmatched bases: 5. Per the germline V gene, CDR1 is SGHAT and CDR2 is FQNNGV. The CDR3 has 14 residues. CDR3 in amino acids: CASSSTGFYTEAFF. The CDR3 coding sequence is TGTGCCAGCAGCTCGACAGGGTTTTACACTGAAGCTTTCTTT.